This T cell receptor (beta chain) was sequenced for a study of radiotherapy plus CTLA-4 blockade in lung cancer. Whole-study context: For 15% to 20% of patients, objective responses occurred, and just over 30% had disease control. Overall study results and limits: After treatment with radiotherapy plus ipilimumab, TCR clones that came from the tumor expanded in blood. Early clonal dynamics of blood T cells, together with interferon-beta, were reported as the best response predictor.

The assay was immunoSEQ multiplex PCR, and TCRdb's table has in-frame clones only and misses some. The data contain around 80,000 clones, 80% to 85% of them seen just once; the ten biggest clones take up under 0.85%. Alongside CTLA-4 blockade with ipilimumab, patients with chemo-refractory metastatic non-small-cell lung cancer received focal radiation. The germline gives CDR1 ENHRY, CDR2 SYGVKD. This CDR3 comprises 12 residues. V lost 11 bases and J 5 bases, leaving 15 bases between the germline ends. As for this clone: Its cognate antigen is unknown.

The genes are TRBV10-3 and TRBJ2-5; the D gene could be TRBD1 or TRBD2 (6 bases each). The TCR sequence derives from a human donor with non-small cell lung cancer who had stable disease on radiotherapy plus ipilimumab. This sample comprised peripheral blood, obtained from a patient treated with radiotherapy plus ipilimumab. CDR3 nucleotides: TGTGCCCTTAGGGGGGCGGGGGAGACCCAGTACTTC. It yields the protein CALRGAGETQYF.